What follows are 10 T cell receptor beta chains derived from one specimen sequenced in a study of human T cells and chemical hapten exposure. TCRdb fed the RACE reads into MiXCR, producing one record per CDR3 protein. Altogether a few hundred thousand distinct CDR3 sequences are present, approximately 4.4% being singletons, with the ten largest covering roughly 2.4%. As to time point: patch test 1, 2 weeks after DPC sensitization. The treatment was: therapeutic diphenylcyclopropenone sensitization with weekly scalp DPC. The source material was whole blood, sampled in connection with sensitization to the hapten diphenylcyclopropenone (DPC). These receptor sequences come from a woman aged 45-65 years with alopecia areata. Some clones in this sample may be carry-over from other donors' samples.

The sample holds many counts of this clonotype. The chain recombines TRBV5-5 with TRBJ2-7, with unresolved D. CDR1 and CDR2 (germline): SGHKS, YYEKEE (reference sequence). The CDR3 length is 13 residues. Deletions cut 2 bases from V and 5 bases from J, with 11 bases between. This chain's CDR3 is CASSFGVSDEQYF. CDR3 coding DNA: TGTGCCAGCAGCTTTGGTGTATCTGACGAGCAGTACTTC.

The chain recombines TRBV6-2 or TRBV6-3 with TRBJ2-3; D not certain. CDR3 size: 17 residues. In germline, CDR1 is MNHEY, CDR2 SVGEGT. The ends were cut back, 4 bases at V and 5 bases at J, with 22 bases in the middle. CDR3 region: CASSLHPRARREDTQYF. In DNA form, the CDR3 reads TGTGCCAGCAGTTTACACCCCCGAGCGCGAAGAGAAGATACGCAGTATTTT.

This clonotype has just a few counts. The V gene is TRBV6-5, the J gene TRBJ2-7; TRBD1 aligns across 9 bases. Germline V CDR1 and CDR2: MNHEY, SVGAGI. This CDR3 comprises 13 residues. V lost 10 bases to trimming and J lost 3 bases; unmatched junction nucleotides: 7. CDR3 in amino acids: CATTSTGGYEQYF. Here the CDR3 DNA reads TGTGCCACCACTTCGACAGGGGGCTACGAGCAGTACTTC.

This clonotype was observed at least ten times. The CDR3 is CASSLGLAAAQYF. The DNA of the CDR3 is TGTGCCAGCAGCTTAGGACTAGCGGCGGCCCAGTACTTC. The chain employs TRBV7-8 and TRBJ2-5, with 9 nucleotides matching TRBD2. CDR1 and CDR2 (germline): SGHVS, FQNEAQ. CDR3 size: 13 residues. The J segment lost 9 bases and the V segment lost 1 base, leaving 3 bases of the junction unmatched.

This clonotype was picked up many times. The J gene is TRBJ2-1, the V gene TRBV19, with 12 bases aligning to TRBD2. Germline CDR1 reads LNHDA; CDR2 reads SQIVND (reference sequence). The CDR3 sequence is 16 residues long. V was clipped by 3 bases and J by 5 bases; unmatched bases: 5. CDR3 amino acids: CASSMTSGGLNNEQFF. The CDR3 DNA follows: TGTGCCAGTAGTATGACTAGCGGGGGATTGAACAATGAGCAGTTCTTC.

In its sample, this clonotype was seen many times. V gene TRBV6-5 combines with J gene TRBJ2-1; TRBD2 aligns across 11 bases. Germline CDR1 reads MNHEY; CDR2 reads SVGAGI. The CDR3 has 16 amino acids. Germline trimming cut 5 bases from V and 1 base from J; bases unmatched to any gene: 4. CDR3 nucleotides: TGTGCCAGCAGTACTAGCGGGAGAGGATCCTACAATGAGCAGTTCTTC. Its translation: CASSTSGRGSYNEQFF.

This clonotype was observed a handful of times. The chain joins TRBV29-1 to TRBJ2-7; 7 bases map to TRBD2. The CDR3 spans 13 residues. CDR1 and CDR2 (germline): SQVTM, ANQGSEA. The V segment lost 4 bases and the J segment 8 bases; nucleotides outside the gene matches: 11. CDR3 bases: TGCAGCGTTGGAGGGACTACCACCTCTCAGCAGTACTTC. It translates to CSVGGTTTSQQYF.

The chain combines TRBV12-3 or TRBV12-4 with TRBJ1-4, with D possibly matching TRBD1 (5 bases). Trimming took off 5 bases at V and 6 bases at J, with 13 bases between the two ends. The CDR3 runs to 14 residues. CDR3 DNA: TGTGCCAGCAGTCGCGGACATGTCGATGAAAAACTGTTTTTT. The encoded protein is CASSRGHVDEKLFF.

CDR3 DNA: TGTGCCACACAGCTGGGGGGAGCGAACACCGGGGAGCTGTTTTTT. It encodes CATQLGGANTGELFF. The chain combines TRBV15 with TRBJ2-2, with TRBD2 as a possible D gene (6 bases). The CDR3 extends over 15 amino acids. V gave up 9 bases and J gave up 0 bases, with 14 bases separating them. The V gene's germline CDR1 is LNHNV and CDR2 YYDKDF (reference sequence).

CDR3 sequence: CASSAPPGQVGETQYF. The CDR3 DNA is TGTGCCAGCAGCGCCCCTCCGGGACAGGTCGGGGAGACCCAGTACTTC. V is TRBV9 and J is TRBJ2-5; 8 positions match TRBD1. This CDR3 has 16 residues. Germline CDR1 reads SGDLS; CDR2 reads YYNGEE. V shed 3 bases, J shed 5 bases, and the junction held 12 bases outside the gene matches.